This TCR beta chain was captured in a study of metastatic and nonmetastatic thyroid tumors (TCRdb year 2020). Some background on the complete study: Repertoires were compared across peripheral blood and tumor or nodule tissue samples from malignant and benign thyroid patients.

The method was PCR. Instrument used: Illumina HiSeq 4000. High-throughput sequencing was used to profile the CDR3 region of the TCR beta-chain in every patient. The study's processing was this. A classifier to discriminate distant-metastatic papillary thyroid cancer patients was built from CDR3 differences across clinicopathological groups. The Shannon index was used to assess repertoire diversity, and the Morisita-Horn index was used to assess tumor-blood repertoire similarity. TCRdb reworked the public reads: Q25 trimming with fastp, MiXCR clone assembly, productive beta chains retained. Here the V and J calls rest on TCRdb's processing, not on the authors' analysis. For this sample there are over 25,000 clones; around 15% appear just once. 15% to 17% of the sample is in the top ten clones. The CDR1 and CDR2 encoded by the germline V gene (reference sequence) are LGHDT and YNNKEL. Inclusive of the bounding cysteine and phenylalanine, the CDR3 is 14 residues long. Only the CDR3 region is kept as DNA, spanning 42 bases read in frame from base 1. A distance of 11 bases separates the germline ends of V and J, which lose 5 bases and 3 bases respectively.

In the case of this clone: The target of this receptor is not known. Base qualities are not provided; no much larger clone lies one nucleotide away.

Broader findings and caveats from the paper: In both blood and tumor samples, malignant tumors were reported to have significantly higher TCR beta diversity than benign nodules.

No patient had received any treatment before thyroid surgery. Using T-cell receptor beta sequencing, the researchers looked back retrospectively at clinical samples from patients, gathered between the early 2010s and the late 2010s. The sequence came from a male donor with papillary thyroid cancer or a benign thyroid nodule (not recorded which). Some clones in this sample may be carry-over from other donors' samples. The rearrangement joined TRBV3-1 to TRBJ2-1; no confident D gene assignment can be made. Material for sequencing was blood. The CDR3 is CASSGAGNYNEQFF. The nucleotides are TGTGCCAGCAGCGGAGCCGGCAACTACAATGAGCAGTTCTTC.